This T cell receptor (beta chain) is from a study of metastatic and nonmetastatic thyroid tumors. Overall study context: Thyroid patients, malignant and benign, had repertoires compared across blood and tumor or nodule tissue. General study results and limits: Versus benign nodules, malignant thyroid tumors reportedly had significantly higher TCR beta diversity, in blood and tumor.

Ahead of thyroid surgery, no patient had received treatment of any kind. This clone was recorded at least ten times. Its antigen is unidentified. Original analysis: Researchers built a distant-metastasis classifier for papillary thyroid cancer that drew on CDR3 differences across clinicopathological groups. TCRdb used MiXCR to call clones anew from the PCR reads. Clone size and V and J calls follow TCRdb, not the original study. This table holds tens of thousands of clones, under 15% found once. Germline assignment: CDR1 DFQATT and CDR2 SNEGSKA (reference sequence). Trimming took 8 bases from V and 2 from J, leaving 20 bases between them. The CDR3 spans 15 residues.

The sequence came from a female donor with papillary thyroid cancer or a benign thyroid nodule (not recorded which). Some clones in this sample may be carry-over from other donors' samples. Sequencing was performed on blood. The chain carries TRBV20-1 and TRBJ2-3, with D perhaps matching TRBD1 (5 bases). The CDR3 bases are TGCAGTACCTCAGGGCGGAGCCAGTCCACAGATACGCAGTATTTT. This gives the protein CSTSGRSQSTDTQYF.